Below are 4 T cell receptor beta chains sequenced from a single sample in a study of shared clonotypes between healthy human individuals. Libraries were prepared by immunoSEQ multiplex PCR; TCRdb keeps only in-frame clonotypes and omits some of them. The sample comprises a few hundred thousand clones, roughly 85% of which are singletons, and over 9.5% rests with the top ten. The sample taken for sequencing was PBMCs. These receptors originate from a woman aged 35 to 49 in good health. Some clones in this sample may be carry-over from other donors' samples.

Here the CDR3 reads CASQLARSAGNTIYF. CDR3 DNA: TGTGCCAGCCAGTTGGCCCGGTCGGCTGGAAACACCATATATTTT. This chain uses TRBV6-5 with TRBJ1-3; no firm D call. Trimming pared 8 bases from V and 2 bases from J, leaving 16 bases between. This CDR3 comprises 15 residues. The germline CDR1 and CDR2 sequences are MNHEY and SVGAGI.

This clone was seen just once. The chain employs TRBV9 and TRBJ2-5; 9 bases are a match to TRBD2. The CDR3 contains 16 residues. Per germline, CDR1 SGDLS and CDR2 YYNGEE. Trimming at V came to 4 bases and at J to 4 bases, leaving 11 bases not matched to a gene. Here the CDR3 reads CASSSPSGTIRETQYF. The CDR3 nucleotides are TGTGCCAGCAGCTCCCCTAGCGGGACTATTCGAGAGACCCAGTACTTC.

As regards this clone: This is likely an artifact of a read error, given a far larger clone one base away. This chain links TRBV27 with TRBJ2-7; perhaps TRBD2 as D (6 bases). Looked up from germline, CDR1 is MNHEY and CDR2 is SMNVEV (reference sequence). This CDR3 is 12 amino acids long. V lost 6 bases and J lost 2, with 8 bases in between. The CDR3 spells CASRGGTYEQYF. The DNA for the CDR3 is TGTGCCAGCAGGGGGGGAACCTACGAGCAGTACTTC.

This clone was detected only once. This chain links TRBV11-2 with TRBJ2-7, with no clear D. V lost 5 bases and J 6 bases, leaving 14 bases between the germline ends. The CDR3 covers 13 residues. The germline V gene has CDR1 SGHAT and CDR2 FQNNGV. CDR3 DNA: TGTGCCAGCAGCCTTAGGGCTCCTCTCGAGCAGTACTTC. Encoded protein: CASSLRAPLEQYF.